This T cell receptor beta chain was retrieved from a study of T cell repertoires in cytomegalovirus infection. Study context: Peptides in the study included HLA-C-restricted and HLA-B-restricted CMV epitopes. CMV infection and matching HLA type were both indicated by public TCR beta signatures.

Notes on this clonotype: No antigen is known for it.

MiXCR, run by TCRdb on the reads, gives a single entry per CDR3 protein. The sample has nearly 700,000 distinct CDR3 sequences, around 31% seen once; the top ten hold about 18%. General study points: Adding up the frequency of public TCR beta families identified people who carried CMV plus the relevant HLA.

Germline-derived CDR1 and CDR2 are SGHTA and FQGNSA. This CDR3 region has 13 residues. Trimming removed 3 bases from V and 8 bases from J, with 10 bases in between. Sequenced here: cultured PBMCs, sampled from culture after CMV antigen stimulation. The V and J genes are TRBV7-2 and TRBJ1-4; D call uncertain. The TCR sequence derives from a human donor in good health (CMV status not recorded). Some clones in this sample may be carry-over from other donors' samples. CDR3: CASSFGLGEKLFF. The CDR3 coding sequence is TGTGCCAGCAGCTTTGGGCTTGGGGAAAAACTGTTTTTT.